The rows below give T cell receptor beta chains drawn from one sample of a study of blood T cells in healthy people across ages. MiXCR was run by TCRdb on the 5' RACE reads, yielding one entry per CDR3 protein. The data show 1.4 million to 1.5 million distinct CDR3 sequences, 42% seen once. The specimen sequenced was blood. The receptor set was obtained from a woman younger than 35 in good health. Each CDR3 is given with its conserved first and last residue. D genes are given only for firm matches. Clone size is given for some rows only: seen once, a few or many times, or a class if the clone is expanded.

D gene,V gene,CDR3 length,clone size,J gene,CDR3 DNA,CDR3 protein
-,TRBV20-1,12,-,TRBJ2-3,TGCAGTGCCCCGAACGGGGTAGATACGCAGTATTTT,CSAPNGVDTQYF
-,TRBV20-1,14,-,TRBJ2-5,TGCAGTGCCGAGGGGGGGAGCTACCAAGAGACCCAGTACTTC,CSAEGGSYQETQYF
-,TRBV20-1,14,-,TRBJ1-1,TGCAGTCCCCAAGATCAGGGGCCGAGGACTGAAGCTTTCTTT,CSPQDQGPRTEAFF
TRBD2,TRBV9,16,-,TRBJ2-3,TGTGCCAGCAGTGCTACTAGCGGGGGAACTCCAGATACGCAGTATTTT,CASSATSGGTPDTQYF
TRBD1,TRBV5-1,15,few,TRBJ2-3,TGCGCCAGCAGCTTGGGGACAGGGGGCGCAGATACGCAGTATTTT,CASSLGTGGADTQYF
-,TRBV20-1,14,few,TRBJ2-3,TGCAGTGCTAGAGATTTTTTAGCTTCAGATACGCAGTATTTT,CSARDFLASDTQYF
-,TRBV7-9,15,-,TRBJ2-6,TGTGCCAGCACCGCCGCTGGGTCTGGGGCCAACGTCCTGACTTTC,CASTAAGSGANVLTF
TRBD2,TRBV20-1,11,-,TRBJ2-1,TGCAGTGCTTGGGGGGGCAATGAGCAGTTCTTC,CSAWGGNEQFF
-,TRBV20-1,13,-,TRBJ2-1,TGCAGTGCTTACGGGCCATCCTACAATGAGCAGTTCTTC,CSAYGPSYNEQFF
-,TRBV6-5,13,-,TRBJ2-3,TGTGCCAGCAGTGCGACCTTCACAGATACGCAGTATTTT,CASSATFTDTQYF
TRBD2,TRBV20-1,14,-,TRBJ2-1,TGCAGTGCTCCTCGGACTAGCGGGGGGGGGGAGCAGTTCTTC,CSAPRTSGGGEQFF
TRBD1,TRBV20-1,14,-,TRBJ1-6,TGCAGTGCTGGAAGACAGGGGGGGAATTCACCCCTCCACTTT,CSAGRQGGNSPLHF
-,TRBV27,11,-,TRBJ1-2,TGTGCCAGCGGAACAGCCCGGGGCTACACCTTC,CASGTARGYTF
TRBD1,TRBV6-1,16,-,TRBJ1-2,TGTGCCAGCAGTGGAAGTCCGGGACAGGGGACATATGGCTACACCTTC,CASSGSPGQGTYGYTF
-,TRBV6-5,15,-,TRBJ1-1,TGTGCCAGCAAGGCTCAGGGGAGCTTCAACACTGAAGCTTTCTTT,CASKAQGSFNTEAFF
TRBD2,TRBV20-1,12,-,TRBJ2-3,TGCCCGAGGAGGAGCGGGAAGGATACGCAGTATTTT,CPRRSGKDTQYF
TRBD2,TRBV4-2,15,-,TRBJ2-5,TGTGCCAGCAGCCAACCTAGCGGGGGGCAAGAGACCCAGTACTTC,CASSQPSGGQETQYF
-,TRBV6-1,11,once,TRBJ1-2,TGTGCCAGCAGTGAAATGGAGGGCTACACCTTC,CASSEMEGYTF
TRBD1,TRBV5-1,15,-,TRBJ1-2,TGCGCCAGCAGCTCTACAGGGGGCGAAGGCGATGGCTACACCTTC,CASSSTGGEGDGYTF
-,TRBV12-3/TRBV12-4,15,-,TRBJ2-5,TGTGCCAGTCGACCAAATGCGGGGCCCCCGGGGACCCAGTACTTC,CASRPNAGPPGTQYF
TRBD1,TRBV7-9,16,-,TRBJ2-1,TGTGCCAGCAGCTTAGCCCTAAGGACAGGTCACAATGAGCAGTTCTTC,CASSLALRTGHNEQFF
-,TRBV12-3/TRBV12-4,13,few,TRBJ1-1,TGTGCCAGCACCTGGGAGGTGAACACTGAAGCTTTCTTT,CASTWEVNTEAFF
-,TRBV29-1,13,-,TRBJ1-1,TGCAGCGTTGAAGGAGGGGCCATCGCTGAAGCTTTCTTT,CSVEGGAIAEAFF
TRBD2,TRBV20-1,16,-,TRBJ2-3,TGCAGTGCCCCCGGACTAGCGGGGGTTAGCACAGATACGCAGTATTTT,CSAPGLAGVSTDTQYF
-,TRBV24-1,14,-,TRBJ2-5,TGTGCCACCGCGATGGGGGGGGCAGAAGAGACCCAGTACTTC,CATAMGGAEETQYF
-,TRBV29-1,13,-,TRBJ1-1,TGCAGCGTTGAGAGTGGGTCGGGAACTGAAGCTTTCTTT,CSVESGSGTEAFF
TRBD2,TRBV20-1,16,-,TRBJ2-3,TGCAGTGCTAGAGATGTAGCGGGGGGGTCCACAGATACGCAGTATTTT,CSARDVAGGSTDTQYF
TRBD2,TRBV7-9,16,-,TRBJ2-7,TGTGCCAGCAGCCCCCCCGGGACTAGCGGGATCTACGAGCAGTACTTC,CASSPPGTSGIYEQYF
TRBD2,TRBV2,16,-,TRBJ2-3,TGTGCCAGCAGAGAACTAGCGGTCGAAAGCACAGATACGCAGTATTTT,CASRELAVESTDTQYF
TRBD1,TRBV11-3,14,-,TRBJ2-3,TGTGCCAGCAGCTTGACAGGGAGCCCAGATACGCAGTATTTT,CASSLTGSPDTQYF
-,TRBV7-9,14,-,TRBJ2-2,TGTGCCAGCAGCTTTAGCCGGGACACCGGGGAGCTGTTTTTT,CASSFSRDTGELFF
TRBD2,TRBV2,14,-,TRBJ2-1,TGTGCCAGCAGGTGGGAGGGCCTTTACAATGAGCAGTTCTTC,CASRWEGLYNEQFF
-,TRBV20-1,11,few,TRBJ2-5,TGCAGTGCTAGTGGGGTTGAGACCCAGTACTTC,CSASGVETQYF
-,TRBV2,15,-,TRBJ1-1,TGTGCCAGCTGGTTTGGTCGGGGGGCGAGTGCTGAAGCTTTCTTT,CASWFGRGASAEAFF
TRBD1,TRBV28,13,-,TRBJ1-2,TGTGCCGCAAAACCAGGGGGGATCTATGGCTACACCTTC,CAAKPGGIYGYTF
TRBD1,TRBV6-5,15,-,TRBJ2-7,TGTGCCAGCAGTCGACAGGGTTACGGGGCCTACGAGCAGTACTTC,CASSRQGYGAYEQYF
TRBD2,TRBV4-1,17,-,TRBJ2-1,TGCGCCAGCAGCCAGCCAACTAGCGGGAGGGCCTACAATGAGCAGTTCTTC,CASSQPTSGRAYNEQFF
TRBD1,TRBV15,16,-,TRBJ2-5,TGTGCCACCAGCAGGCCCGGGACAGGTACCCAAGAGACCCAGTACTTC,CATSRPGTGTQETQYF
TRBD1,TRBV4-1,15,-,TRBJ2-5,TGCGCCAGCAGCCAAGATCGGGGACAGTGGCAGGCCCAGTACTTC,CASSQDRGQWQAQYF
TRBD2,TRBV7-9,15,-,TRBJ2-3,TGTGCCAGCAGCTCTAGCGGGGCGGGGAAGGATACGCAGTATTTT,CASSSSGAGKDTQYF
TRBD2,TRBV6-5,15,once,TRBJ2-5,TGTGCCAGCAGCCTTGGACTAGCGGGGGCCGATCCGAAGTACTTC,CASSLGLAGADPKYF
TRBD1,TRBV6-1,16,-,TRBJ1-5,TGTGCCAGCAGTGCGGGGACAGGGGGCCTCAATCAGCCCCAGCATTTT,CASSAGTGGLNQPQHF
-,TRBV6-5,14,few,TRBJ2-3,TGTGCCAGCAGTTACGTGCCCCGAAGGGATACGCAGTATTTT,CASSYVPRRDTQYF
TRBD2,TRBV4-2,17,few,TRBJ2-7,TGTGTCAGCAGCGAGACTAGCGGGGGCCCTATTTCCTACGAGCAGTACTTC,CVSSETSGGPISYEQYF
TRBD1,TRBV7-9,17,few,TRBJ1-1,TGTGCCAGCAGCCCAAGTCCCGGGACAGGGTCGAACACTGAAGCTTTCTTT,CASSPSPGTGSNTEAFF
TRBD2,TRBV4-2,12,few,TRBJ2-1,TGTGCCAGCAGCCCCCTAGCGGGAGTTCGGTTCTTC,CASSPLAGVRFF
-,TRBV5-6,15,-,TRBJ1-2,TGTGCCAGCAGCCCTGGCAGAGGCACTCTTTATGGCTACACCTTC,CASSPGRGTLYGYTF
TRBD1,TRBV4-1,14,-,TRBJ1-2,TGCGCCAGCAGCCAAGAGACAGGGGCCTATGGCTACACCTTC,CASSQETGAYGYTF
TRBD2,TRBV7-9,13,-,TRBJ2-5,TGTGCCAGCAGACTCGGACTAGATGAGACCCAGTACTTC,CASRLGLDETQYF
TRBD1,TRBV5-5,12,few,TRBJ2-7,TGTGCCAGCACCCGACAGGGCGACGAGCAGTACTTC,CASTRQGDEQYF
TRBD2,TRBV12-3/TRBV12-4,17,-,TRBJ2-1,TGTGCCAGCAGTTTAGCGCAATTGAGCGGGAGGGGCAATGAGCAGTTCTTC,CASSLAQLSGRGNEQFF
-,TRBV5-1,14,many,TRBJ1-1,TGCGCCAGCAGCGTGGGGCAGTCGAACACTGAAGCTTTCTTT,CASSVGQSNTEAFF
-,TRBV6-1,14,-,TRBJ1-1,TGTGCCAGCAGTGAAGTTCAGGGGACGACTGAAGCTTTCTTT,CASSEVQGTTEAFF
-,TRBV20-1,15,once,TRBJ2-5,TGCAGTGCCGAACCTTCCCGGCTAGGTGAAAAGACCCAGTACTTC,CSAEPSRLGEKTQYF
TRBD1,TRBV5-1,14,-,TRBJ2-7,TGCGCCAGCAGCCAGACAGGGGTAGGGTACGAGCAGTACTTC,CASSQTGVGYEQYF